Below, 17 T cell receptor beta chains from the same sample are listed, as sequenced in a study of shared clonotypes between healthy human individuals. Repertoires were generated with immunoSEQ multiplex PCR, while TCRdb's copy carries only in-frame clones and drops some. The table includes millions of clones, 85% to 95% detected once. The sample taken for sequencing was naive CD4+ T cells sorted from blood. Subset defined: CD45RA+ positively selected. These receptors all stem from a man aged 18 to 29 in good health.

The CDR3 protein is CASSLTAPDEKLFF. The CDR3 bases are TGCGCCAGCAGCTTAACGGCACCCGATGAAAAACTGTTTTTT. This chain uses TRBV5-1 with TRBJ1-4; no clear D gene. Trimming cost V 2 bases and J 6 bases, with 11 bases left between them. This CDR3 has 14 residues. Germline values: CDR1 SGHRS, CDR2 YFSETQ.

This chain connects TRBV7-8 to TRBJ1-5; 8 bases line up with TRBD1. The germline V gene has CDR1 SGHVS and CDR2 FQNEAQ. The V segment lost 0 bases and the J segment 2 bases; nucleotides outside the gene matches: 6. The CDR3 consists of 17 residues. The DNA for the CDR3 is TGTGCCAGCAGCTTAGCGGCAGGGGGCGCCGGCAATCAGCCCCAGCATTTT. This codes for CASSLAAGGAGNQPQHF.

The V and J genes are TRBV6-1 and TRBJ1-3; D is ambiguous. Trimming removed 2 bases at V and 0 bases at J, with 14 bases between. Germline CDR1 and CDR2: MNHNS and SASEGT. CDR3 size: 17 residues. CDR3: CASSETGRARSGNTIYF. The CDR3 DNA sequence: TGTGCCAGCAGTGAAACGGGGAGGGCCCGCTCTGGAAACACCATATATTTT.

V gene TRBV7-3 combines with J gene TRBJ2-7, with D tentatively TRBD2 (6 bases). CDR1 and CDR2 (germline): SGHTA, FQGTGA. This CDR3 has 15 amino acids. With 5 bases removed from V and 2 bases from J, the gap between germline ends came to 16 bases. The CDR3 DNA reads as TGTGCCAGCAGCCCCCGGGGGTACGGAACCTACGAGCAGTACTTC. It encodes CASSPRGYGTYEQYF.

The CDR3 loop is CASSQGPNPSLHF. The DNA for the CDR3 is TGCGCCAGCAGCCAAGGGCCGAATCCCTCCCTCCACTTT. This chain links TRBV4-1 with TRBJ1-6; no clear D gene. CDR3 length equals 13 residues. Germline values: CDR1 MGHRA, CDR2 YSYEKL. V was cut by 1 base and J by 14 bases, with 12 bases left in between.

The gene calls are TRBV9 and TRBJ2-5; 9 bases agree with TRBD2. The CDR3 is 15 amino acids. V was pared by 3 bases and J by 6 bases, with 9 bases of the junction left unmatched. Germline V gives CDR1 SGDLS, CDR2 YYNGEE. DNA of the CDR3: TGTGCCAGCAGCGAGGGCGGGAGGGCCCAGAAGACCCAGTACTTC. It codes for CASSEGGRAQKTQYF.

Comments on this clone: Other DNA sequences in the same sample also yield this CDR3. The rearrangement uses TRBV9 and TRBJ1-5; D perhaps matches TRBD1 (5 bases). The CDR3 runs to 14 residues. Germline CDR1 SGDLS, CDR2 YYNGEE. V was clipped by 2 bases and J by 4 bases, with 10 bases between them. CDR3 DNA: TGTGCCAGCAGCGTGGGTCAGGGAAATCAGCCCCAGCATTTT. It yields the protein CASSVGQGNQPQHF.

The chain recombines TRBV5-1 with TRBJ2-7; 7 bases are shared with TRBD1. Germline loops: CDR1 SGHRS, CDR2 YFSETQ. The CDR3 extends over 14 amino acids. Trimming removed 4 bases from V and 6 bases from J; junction bases left unmatched: 10. The CDR3 region has the DNA TGCGCCAGCAGCCTCAGGACAGGTCCGGGCGAGCAGTACTTC. This sequence encodes CASSLRTGPGEQYF.

J is TRBJ2-1 and V is TRBV6-5; TRBD1 agrees at 9 bases. The CDR3 length is 14 residues. The germline V gene has CDR1 MNHEY and CDR2 SVGAGI. Trimming removed 4 bases from V and 7 bases from J; junction bases left unmatched: 5. The CDR3 spells CASSLDRGRNEQFF. CDR3 nucleotides: TGTGCCAGCAGTTTAGACAGGGGGAGGAATGAGCAGTTCTTC.

DNA for the CDR3: TGTGCCAGCAGTCTCTCGACGGCCACCTACGAGCAGTACTTC. This encodes CASSLSTATYEQYF. This chain uses TRBV6-5 with TRBJ2-7; the D is unclear. Germline V gene lookup returns CDR1 MNHEY and CDR2 SVGAGI. The CDR3 runs 14 residues. V was cut by 5 bases and J by 2 bases, with 13 bases left in between.

The V and J genes are TRBV5-4 and TRBJ1-6, with D perhaps matching TRBD1 (5 bases). The CDR3 runs to 17 residues. CDR1 and CDR2 (germline): SGHNT, YYREEE (reference sequence). The V end was cut by 4 bases, the J end by 0 bases, with 14 bases between. The CDR3 nucleotides read TGTGCCAGCAGCAAAGGGGCCCAGAGCTCCTATAATTCACCCCTCCACTTT. Encoded protein: CASSKGAQSSYNSPLHF.

This clone came up a few times. This rearrangement joins TRBV30 to TRBJ2-2; no clear D gene. Germline values: CDR1 GTSNPN, CDR2 SVGIG (reference sequence). The CDR3 totals 13 residues. The V end lost 4 bases, the J end lost 4 bases, and 10 bases lay between the germline ends. As DNA, the CDR3 is TGTGCCTGGATGCCCTTCGGCACCGGGGAGCTGTTTTTT. Translated: CAWMPFGTGELFF.

V is TRBV30 and J is TRBJ1-2; TRBD1 is a possible D gene (5 bases). Germline V gene sequence: CDR1 GTSNPN, CDR2 SVGIG (reference sequence). This CDR3 comprises 10 residues. V was trimmed by 1 base and J by 9 bases, leaving 6 bases between them. CDR3 DNA sequence: TGTGCCTGGAGTGGACAGAGCTACACCTTC. Translating gives CAWSGQSYTF.

The rearrangement joins TRBV5-1 to TRBJ2-3, with D possibly being TRBD2 (5 bases). Trimming took 0 bases from V and 5 from J, leaving 10 bases between them. Germline values: CDR1 SGHRS, CDR2 YFSETQ. The CDR3 sequence is 14 residues long. CDR3 nucleotides: TGCGCCAGCAGCTTGGCGTATGCGGGAGATACGCAGTATTTT. This encodes CASSLAYAGDTQYF.

The chain couples TRBV6-5 to TRBJ1-5; no definite D call. V gave up 4 bases and J gave up 3 bases, with 7 bases separating them. The CDR3 loop spans 13 amino acids. The V gene's germline CDR1 is MNHEY and CDR2 SVGAGI. This chain's CDR3 is CASSWASNQPQHF. In DNA form, the CDR3 reads TGTGCCAGCAGTTGGGCCTCCAATCAGCCCCAGCATTTT.

CDR3 protein: CASSETGPYEQYF. DNA for the CDR3: TGCGCCAGCAGTGAGACCGGACCCTACGAGCAGTACTTC. The gene calls are TRBV10-1 and TRBJ2-7; D is ambiguous. The CDR3 runs 13 residues. The V gene's germline CDR1 is WNHNN and CDR2 SYGVQD (reference sequence). With 2 bases removed from V and 2 bases from J, the gap between germline ends came to 7 bases.

The sample holds one count of this clone. The chain is built from TRBV28 and TRBJ2-7; D gene uncertain. The germline V gene encodes CDR1 MDHEN and CDR2 SYDVKM. The CDR3 runs 13 residues. The V gene lost 7 bases and the J gene lost 6 bases, with 16 bases spanning the gap. This CDR3 reads CASTSGRTGEQYF. CDR3 DNA sequence: TGTGCCAGCACCTCCGGACGGACGGGCGAGCAGTACTTC.